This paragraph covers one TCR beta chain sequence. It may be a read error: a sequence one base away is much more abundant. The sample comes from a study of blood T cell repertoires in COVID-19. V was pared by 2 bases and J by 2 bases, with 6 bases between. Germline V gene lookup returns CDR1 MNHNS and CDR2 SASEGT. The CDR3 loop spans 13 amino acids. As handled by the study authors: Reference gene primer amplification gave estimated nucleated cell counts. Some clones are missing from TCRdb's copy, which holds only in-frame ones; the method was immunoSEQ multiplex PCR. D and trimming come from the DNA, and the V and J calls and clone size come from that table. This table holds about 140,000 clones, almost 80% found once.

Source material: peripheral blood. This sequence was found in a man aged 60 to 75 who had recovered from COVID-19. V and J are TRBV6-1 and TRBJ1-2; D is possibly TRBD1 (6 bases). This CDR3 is CASSETGNYGYTF. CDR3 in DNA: TGTGCCAGCAGTGAAACAGGGAACTATGGCTACACCTTC.